This T cell receptor (beta chain) appears in the sequencing data of a study of T cell clones after liver transplantation. The CDR3 length is 14 residues. The germline V gene has CDR1 KGHSH and CDR2 LQKENI. V was clipped by 1 base and J by 4 bases, with 10 bases between them. This table comes from immunoSEQ multiplex PCR, and its TCRdb copy is limited to in-frame clones, with some not included. The table lists about 74,000 clones, 80% of them singletons. This specimen consisted of CD4+ T cells from blood, obtained before liver transplant. The receptor comes from a human donor who received a liver transplant. V gene TRBV18 combines with J gene TRBJ1-1; D is perhaps TRBD1 (5 bases). CDR3 residues: CASSPRGGGTEAFF. The CDR3 DNA is TGTGCCAGCTCACCACGTGGGGGGGGCACTGAAGCTTTCTTT.